Following are 25 T cell receptor beta chains from one sample sequenced in a study of graft-versus-host responses after intestinal transplantation. Libraries were prepared by immunoSEQ multiplex PCR; TCRdb keeps only in-frame clonotypes and omits some of them. The sample comprises fewer than 45,000 clones, roughly nine tenths of which are singletons, and about 2.1% rests with the top ten. The sequencing used PBMCs, collected approximately 320 days after intestinal transplant. These receptors were collected from a human patient who received an intestinal transplant, so some T cells may come from the graft donor.

A few counts support this clone. V and J are TRBV18 and TRBJ2-7, with 8 bases identical to TRBD1. Trimming at V came to 5 bases and at J to 3 bases, leaving 6 bases not matched to a gene. The germline V gene has CDR1 KGHSH and CDR2 LQKENI. This CDR3 region has 14 residues. CDR3 in amino acids: CASSSQGGGYEQYF. The CDR3 nucleotides are TGTGCCAGCTCATCACAGGGGGGAGGCTACGAGCAGTACTTC.

V is TRBV9 and J is TRBJ2-1, with 12 nucleotides matching TRBD2. Germline CDR1 is SGDLS and CDR2 is YYNGEE. Trimming cost V 4 bases and J 4 bases; bases outside gene matches: 12. The CDR3 loop spans 18 amino acids. DNA for the CDR3: TGTGCCAGCAGCCAACCGGTACTAGCGGGGGGTAGTTACAATGAGCAGTTCTTC. It specifies CASSQPVLAGGSYNEQFF.

The rearrangement uses TRBV5-5 and TRBJ2-5; 10 nucleotides align to TRBD1. Germline V CDR1 and CDR2: SGHKS, YYEKEE (reference sequence). After removal of 3 bases from V and 5 bases from J, the junction contained 7 bases not matched to a gene. This CDR3 comprises 15 residues. CDR3 loop: CASSWTGGSLETQYF. DNA for the CDR3: TGTGCCAGCAGCTGGACAGGGGGTTCTTTGGAGACCCAGTACTTC.

A remark on this clone: The sample holds other DNA sequences that translate to the same CDR3. V gene TRBV28 combines with J gene TRBJ2-7, with D unclear. Germline V CDR1 and CDR2: MDHEN, SYDVKM. CDR3 size: 13 residues. V lost 3 bases to trimming and J lost 1 base, with 7 bases between them. The CDR3, as DNA: TGTGCCAGCAGTTTCCCCGGTTCCTACGAGCAGTACTTC. Its protein product is CASSFPGSYEQYF.

This rearrangement joins TRBV28 to TRBJ2-7; D gene unclear. Germline CDR1 and CDR2: MDHEN and SYDVKM. The CDR3 length is 12 residues. Trimming cost V 2 bases and J 5 bases, with 7 bases left between them. The CDR3 loop reads CASSLVSHEQYF. Here the CDR3 DNA reads TGTGCCAGCAGTTTAGTATCCCACGAGCAGTACTTC.

On this clone: Relative to the germline gene, one junction end is altered; a read error may explain this. This sample also contains other DNA sequences that code for the same CDR3. The rearrangement links TRBV15 to TRBJ1-1; TRBD1 matches 8 bases. The CDR3 length is 16 residues. Germline CDR1 reads LNHNV; CDR2 reads YYDKDF (reference sequence). In DNA form, the CDR3 reads TGTGCCACTAGCAGAGACAGGGGTTTTTTGAACACTGAAGCTTTCTTT. Amino acids: CATSRDRGFLNTEAFF.

The chain employs TRBV4-2 and TRBJ2-4; 10 nucleotides align to TRBD1. With V trimmed by 0 bases and J by 0 bases, 2 bases remained unmatched. CDR1 LGHNA and CDR2 YNFKEQ come from the germline V gene. This CDR3 is built from 17 residues. Here the CDR3 reads CASSQEDRGLAKNIQYF. As DNA, the CDR3 is TGTGCCAGCAGCCAAGAAGACAGGGGGCTAGCCAAAAACATTCAGTACTTC.

The sample holds one count of this clone. The V gene is TRBV28, the J gene TRBJ2-7; 8 positions match TRBD2. The germline V gene has CDR1 MDHEN and CDR2 SYDVKM. CDR3 size: 15 residues. V shed 5 bases, J shed 0 bases, and the junction held 6 bases outside the gene matches. CDR3 nucleotides: TGTGCCAGCAGTCCGCTAGCGGGTGACTCCTACGAGCAGTACTTC. Amino acid sequence: CASSPLAGDSYEQYF.

V gene TRBV6-5 combines with J gene TRBJ1-2; 12 bases align to TRBD1. V was clipped by 6 bases and J by 8 bases; unmatched bases: 4. Germline loops: CDR1 MNHEY, CDR2 SVGAGI. This CDR3 region has 13 residues. Here the CDR3 reads CASRRGTGGGYTF. CDR3 nucleotides: TGTGCCAGCAGACGCGGGACAGGGGGCGGCTACACCTTC.

This chain joins TRBV13 and TRBJ2-7, with 9 bases aligning to TRBD1. This CDR3 comprises 18 residues. Trimming removed 3 bases from V and 5 bases from J; junction bases left unmatched: 17. The germline CDR1 and CDR2 sequences are PRHDT and FYEKMQ (reference sequence). This CDR3 is CASSFGDSLGTGWHEQYF. CDR3 nucleotide sequence: TGTGCCAGCAGCTTTGGGGACAGTTTGGGGACAGGGTGGCACGAGCAGTACTTC.

CDR3 in amino acids: CASSFDRAGQPQHF. In DNA, the CDR3 is TGCGCCAGCAGCTTCGACAGGGCAGGTCAGCCCCAGCATTTT. This chain uses TRBV5-1 with TRBJ1-5; 7 bases fit TRBD1. Germline V CDR1 and CDR2: SGHRS, YFSETQ. This CDR3 spans 14 amino acids. V dropped 2 bases and J dropped 6; count of bases not matched to a gene: 5.

The chain links TRBV6-5 to TRBJ1-5; D remains unclear. Germline V lookup: CDR1 MNHEY, CDR2 SVGAGI. The CDR3 has 15 residues. V lost 0 bases to trimming and J lost 1 base, with 7 bases between them. Written as DNA, the CDR3 is TGTGCCAGCAGTTACTCGTTAACCAGCAATCAGCCCCAGCATTTT. Translation gives CASSYSLTSNQPQHF.

The genes are TRBV6-6 and TRBJ2-7; D unresolved. The germline V and J ends were trimmed by 5 bases and 4 bases, with 6 bases remaining between them. This CDR3 is built from 11 residues. Germline CDR1 is MNHNY and CDR2 is SVGAGI (reference sequence). CDR3 coding DNA: TGTGCCAGCAGTGTAGGGTACGAGCAGTACTTC. This codes for CASSVGYEQYF.

The chain couples TRBV30 to TRBJ2-7, with D unresolved. Trimming pared 4 bases from V and 0 bases from J, leaving 13 bases between. CDR3 length equals 14 residues. Germline CDR1 is GTSNPN and CDR2 is SVGIG (reference sequence). Here the CDR3 DNA reads TGTGCCTGGAAGGCCAGAACGAGCTCCTACGAGCAGTACTTC. Its protein product is CAWKARTSSYEQYF.

The rearrangement uses TRBV4-2 and TRBJ2-5; D ambiguous. Trimming removed 1 base from V and 5 bases from J, with 8 bases in between. The CDR3 runs to 13 residues. Germline-derived CDR1 and CDR2 are LGHNA and YNFKEQ. The CDR3 sequence: CASSQGSRETQYF. The CDR3 coding sequence is TGTGCCAGCAGCCAAGGATCTCGGGAGACCCAGTACTTC.

V is TRBV18 and J is TRBJ2-7, with 9 bases fitting TRBD1. Unmatched junction bases numbered 5, after V lost 6 bases and J lost 2 bases. Per the germline V gene, CDR1 is KGHSH and CDR2 is LQKENI. This CDR3 contains 14 residues. This CDR3 is CASSYGQGPYEQYF. The CDR3 coding sequence is TGTGCCAGCTCCTACGGACAGGGGCCCTACGAGCAGTACTTC. Full variable domain (outside the CDR3, taken from reference TRBV18 and TRBJ2-7): NAGVMQNPRHLVRRRGQEARLRCSPMKGHSHVYWYRQLPEEGLKFMVYLQKENIIDESGMPKERFSAEFPKEGPSILRIQQVVRGDSAAYFCASSYGQGPYEQYFGPGTRLTVT.

The V and J genes are TRBV6-4 and TRBJ2-3; 12 bases fit TRBD2. The CDR3 length is 14 residues. The V and J ends lost 4 bases and 4 bases, in that order; junction bases with no gene match: 0. CDR1 is MRHNA and CDR2 is SNTAGT in the germline V gene. The chain's CDR3 is CASSGLAGADTQYF. CDR3 DNA: TGTGCCAGCAGTGGACTAGCGGGAGCAGATACGCAGTATTTT.

This rearrangement joins TRBV20-1 to TRBJ2-5; D ambiguous. Trimming stripped 1 base from V and 5 bases from J, with 2 bases between. The CDR3 runs 10 residues. Per the germline V gene, CDR1 is DFQATT and CDR2 is SNEGSKA (reference sequence). CDR3 coding DNA: TGCAGTGCTAGAGCGGAGACCCAGTACTTC. As protein: CSARAETQYF.

Regarding this clone: The sample holds other DNA sequences that translate to the same CDR3. The CDR3 is CASSSGGTEAFF. CDR3 nucleotide sequence: TGTGCCAGCAGCTCAGGGGGCACTGAAGCTTTCTTT. The J gene is TRBJ1-1, the V gene TRBV6-1; TRBD1 aligns across 7 bases. Germline CDR1 is MNHNS and CDR2 is SASEGT. Trimming removed 6 bases from V and 4 bases from J; junction bases left unmatched: 2. This CDR3 region has 12 residues.

The J gene is TRBJ2-7, the V gene TRBV29-1, with D perhaps TRBD1 (6 bases). With 4 bases removed from V and 5 bases from J, the gap between germline ends came to 15 bases. Germline V gives CDR1 SQVTM, CDR2 ANQGSEA. The CDR3 sequence is 13 residues long. The CDR3 coding sequence is TGCAGCGTTGTGAGGGCAGGGGTGAACGAGCAGTACTTC. Its translation is CSVVRAGVNEQYF.

This sequence joins TRBV4-1 and TRBJ1-5; 7 bases map to TRBD1. V dropped 2 bases and J dropped 7; count of bases not matched to a gene: 8. Germline V lookup: CDR1 MGHRA, CDR2 YSYEKL. This CDR3 has 15 amino acids. The CDR3 loop is CASSQQGQTFQPQHF. CDR3 coding DNA: TGCGCCAGCAGCCAACAGGGACAGACTTTCCAGCCCCAGCATTTT.

V is TRBV5-4 and J is TRBJ2-5, with D perhaps given as TRBD1 or TRBD2 (6 bases each). Germline CDR1 SGHNT, CDR2 YYREEE (reference sequence). The CDR3 is 15 amino acids. The V end was cut by 0 bases, the J end by 0 bases, with 9 bases between. The CDR3 region has the DNA TGTGCCAGCAGCTTGGGGGGGGCGTACCAAGAGACCCAGTACTTC. It encodes CASSLGGAYQETQYF.

V and J are TRBV5-5 and TRBJ2-7; no definite D call. The CDR3 is 11 residues long. The germline CDR1 and CDR2 sequences are SGHKS and YYEKEE (reference sequence). Trimming cost V 0 bases and J 5 bases, with 3 bases left between them. The CDR3 nucleotides are TGTGCCAGCAGCTTGGACAACGAGCAGTACTTC. This encodes CASSLDNEQYF.

The gene calls are TRBV5-6 and TRBJ2-1, with D perhaps matching TRBD1 (5 bases). CDR3 length: 14 amino acids. V lost 0 bases to trimming and J lost 7 bases, with 11 bases between them. Per the germline V gene, CDR1 is SGHDT and CDR2 is YYEEEE. This CDR3 is CASSLGQGNNEQFF. The CDR3 nucleotides read TGTGCCAGCAGCTTGGGGCAGGGAAATAATGAGCAGTTCTTC.

This clone was detected only once. This rearrangement joins TRBV4-1 to TRBJ2-1; D possibly corresponds to TRBD1 (6 bases). Germline lookup yields CDR1 MGHRA and CDR2 YSYEKL. This CDR3 has 12 amino acids. Trimming removed 4 bases at V and 7 bases at J, with 8 bases between. The CDR3 DNA reads TGCGCCAGCAGCCCACAGGGAAATGAGCAGTTCTTC. Translating gives CASSPQGNEQFF.